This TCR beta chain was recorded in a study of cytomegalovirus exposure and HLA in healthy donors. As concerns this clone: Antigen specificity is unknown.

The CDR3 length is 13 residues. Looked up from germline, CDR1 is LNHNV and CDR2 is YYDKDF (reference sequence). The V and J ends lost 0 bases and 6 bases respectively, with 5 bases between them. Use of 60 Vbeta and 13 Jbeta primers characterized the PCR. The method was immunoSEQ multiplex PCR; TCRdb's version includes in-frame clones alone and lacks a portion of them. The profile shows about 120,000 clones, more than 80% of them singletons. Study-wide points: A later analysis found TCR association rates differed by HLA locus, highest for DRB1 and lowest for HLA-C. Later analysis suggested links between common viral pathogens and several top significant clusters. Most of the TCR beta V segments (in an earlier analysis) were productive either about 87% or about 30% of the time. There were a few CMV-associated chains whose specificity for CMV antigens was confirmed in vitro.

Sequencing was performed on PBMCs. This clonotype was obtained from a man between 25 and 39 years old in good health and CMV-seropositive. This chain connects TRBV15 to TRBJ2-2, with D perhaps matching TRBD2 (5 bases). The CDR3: CATSRERAGELFF. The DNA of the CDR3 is TGTGCCACCAGCAGAGAGAGGGCCGGGGAGCTGTTTTTT.